The 32 T cell receptor beta chains given below trace back to one sample, sequenced in a study of blood T cell repertoires in COVID-19. Only in-frame clones appear in the TCRdb table, and some are missing; sequencing was by immunoSEQ multiplex PCR. The sample has tens of thousands of clones; about 86% are singletons. The sequencing input was peripheral blood. The receptor source for this set is a man aged 45-65 years with active COVID-19.

V is TRBV11-3 and J is TRBJ2-7; 8 bases agree with TRBD1. The V gene end was trimmed by 5 bases and the J gene end by 12 bases; junction bases not matched to a gene: 15. CDR1 SGHNT and CDR2 YENEEA come from the germline V gene. The CDR3 is made up of 14 amino acids. The DNA for the CDR3 is TGTGCCAGCAGCCAGACGGGACAGGCCCCTCTCCGGTACGTC. It translates to CASSQTGQAPLRYV.

The chain carries TRBV9 and TRBJ1-5, with no clear D. Trimming stripped 0 bases from V and 5 bases from J, with 9 bases between. From germline, CDR1 is SGDLS and CDR2 YYNGEE. The CDR3 loop spans 14 amino acids. The CDR3 coding sequence is TGTGCCAGCAGCGTAGATCAGATCGATCAGCCCCAGCATTTT. Translation: CASSVDQIDQPQHF.

V usage is TRBV4-2 and J usage is TRBJ2-6, with D hard to call. The CDR3 has 16 amino acids. The ends were cut back, 1 base at V and 0 bases at J, with 7 bases in the middle. Germline V gene sequence: CDR1 LGHNA, CDR2 YNFKEQ. DNA of the CDR3: TGTGCCAGCAGCCAAGGATCCGGCTCTGGGGCCAACGTCCTGACTTTC. Amino acids: CASSQGSGSGANVLTF.

The chain joins TRBV9 to TRBJ1-3; 9 nucleotides line up with TRBD1. This CDR3 region has 18 residues. Germline V CDR1 and CDR2: SGDLS, YYNGEE. J was trimmed by 0 bases and V by 3 bases; bases with no gene match: 10. The CDR3 DNA reads TGTGCCAGCAGCGGTGGGGTGGGGACAGGGCGCTCTGGAAACACCATATATTTT. This sequence encodes CASSGGVGTGRSGNTIYF. Supplemented by reference TRBV9 and TRBJ1-3, the full variable domain reads DSGVTQTPKHLITATGQRVTLRCSPRSGDLSVYWYQQSLDQGLQFLIQYYNGEERAKGNILERFSAQQFPDLHSELNLSSLELGDSALYFCASSGGVGTGRSGNTIYFGEGSWLTVV.

The chain has TRBV6-5 and TRBJ2-6; no clear D. This CDR3 spans 14 amino acids. Germline V gene lookup returns CDR1 MNHEY and CDR2 SVGAGI. The V and J ends lost 7 bases and 0 bases respectively, with 7 bases between them. The DNA for the CDR3 is TGTGCCAGCACGCGGCTCTCTGGGGCCAACGTCCTGACTTTC. This translates into CASTRLSGANVLTF.

The CDR3 loop is CASVSRWAGEPQHF. DNA of the CDR3: TGTGCCAGCGTTTCTAGATGGGCAGGGGAGCCCCAGCATTTT. This sequence joins TRBV6-7 and TRBJ1-5; maybe TRBD1 (6 bases). TRBV6-7 counts as an open reading frame of uncertain function. This CDR3 is built from 14 residues. Trimming took off 8 bases at V and 8 bases at J, with 19 bases between the two ends.

The chain is built from TRBV5-6 and TRBJ2-3, with a possible D match to TRBD2 (7 bases). The CDR3 contains 13 residues. Germline assignment: CDR1 SGHDT and CDR2 YYEEEE. The germline V and J ends were trimmed by 7 bases and 8 bases, with 17 bases remaining between them. In DNA form, the CDR3 reads TGTGCCAGCGAAAGTGGGGGGGCTTCTACGCAGTATTTT. Translating it yields CASESGGASTQYF.

The chain employs TRBV27 and TRBJ1-4, with TRBD1 matching 8 bases. The CDR3 spans 14 residues. V was pared by 6 bases and J by 10 bases, with 10 bases of the junction left unmatched. The germline V gene has CDR1 MNHEY and CDR2 SMNVEV (reference sequence). The DNA of the CDR3 is TGTGCCAGCAGCTCCCAACCAGGGGGCCGAAAACTGTTTTTT. This translates into CASSSQPGGRKLFF.

The chain couples TRBV29-1 to TRBJ2-1; 8 bases map to TRBD2. Trimming at V came to 4 bases and at J to 6 bases, leaving 8 bases not matched to a gene. Germline V lookup: CDR1 SQVTM, CDR2 ANQGSEA. This CDR3 spans 14 amino acids. The CDR3 DNA reads as TGCAGCGTTGGTCCGGGAGGGCCGTTCAATGAGCAGTTCTTC. It specifies CSVGPGGPFNEQFF.

The gene calls are TRBV18 and TRBJ1-3; 7 bases match TRBD1. The CDR3 length is 16 residues. Germline CDR1 and CDR2: KGHSH and LQKENI. V lost 2 bases and J lost 0; bases outside the gene matches: 4. CDR3 nucleotide sequence: TGTGCCAGCTCACCAGTCTGGGACAGCTCTGGAAACACCATATATTTT. Its translation: CASSPVWDSSGNTIYF.

This chain connects TRBV27 to TRBJ1-1; possibly TRBD1 for D (5 bases). CDR1 MNHEY and CDR2 SMNVEV come from the germline V gene (reference sequence). The CDR3 totals 13 residues. V was cut by 3 bases and J by 2 bases, with 7 bases left in between. CDR3 bases: TGTGCCAGCAGTTTGGGGGGAAACACTGAAGCTTTCTTT. The encoded protein is CASSLGGNTEAFF.

The chain has TRBV5-5 and TRBJ2-2, with D possibly being TRBD1 (8 bases). Germline CDR1 and CDR2: SGHKS and YYEKEE (reference sequence). The V end lost 0 bases, the J end lost 5 bases, and 20 bases lay between the germline ends. CDR3 length: 18 residues. The CDR3 sequence is CASSLVLTGGGMTGELFF. CDR3 DNA: TGTGCCAGCAGCTTGGTCCTTACAGGGGGAGGGATGACCGGGGAGCTGTTTTTT.

The chain is built from TRBV2 and TRBJ1-1; D possibly corresponds to TRBD1 (5 bases). Trimming left V 1 base short and J 5 bases short, with 11 bases between. The germline V gene has CDR1 SNHLY and CDR2 FYNNEI. The length of the CDR3 is 14 residues. The CDR3 protein is CASSEVRAGTEAFF. DNA for the CDR3: TGTGCCAGCAGTGAAGTCAGGGCAGGGACTGAAGCTTTCTTT.

V usage is TRBV19 and J usage is TRBJ1-5; D gene unclear. The V gene's germline CDR1 is LNHDA and CDR2 SQIVND (reference sequence). This CDR3 is 13 amino acids long. Trimming removed 5 bases from V and 3 bases from J, with 8 bases in between. CDR3 sequence reads: CASSEGNNQPQHF. As DNA, the CDR3 is TGTGCCAGTAGTGAGGGAAACAATCAGCCCCAGCATTTT.

The chain carries TRBV5-1 and TRBJ2-3; TRBD2 matches at 11 bases. Germline values: CDR1 SGHRS, CDR2 YFSETQ. This CDR3 has 16 residues. With V trimmed by 0 bases and J by 3 bases, 3 bases remained unmatched. This CDR3 reads CASSLAPSGGTDTQYF. The CDR3 DNA follows: TGCGCCAGCAGCTTGGCTCCTAGCGGGGGGACAGATACGCAGTATTTT.

This sequence joins TRBV6-5 and TRBJ1-2; 7 positions agree with TRBD1. The CDR3 is 15 amino acids. Germline CDR1 MNHEY, CDR2 SVGAGI. Trimming cost V 5 bases and J 7 bases; bases outside gene matches: 13. CDR3 region: CASSRLRQGPGGYTF. DNA of the CDR3: TGTGCCAGCAGTCGCCTCCGACAGGGCCCTGGTGGCTACACCTTC.

The chain uses TRBV19 and TRBJ1-3; D may be TRBD1 (6 bases). CDR3 length equals 13 residues. Trimming shortened V by 7 bases and J by 7 bases, and 14 bases separated the two germline ends. CDR1 is LNHDA, CDR2 SQIVND, per germline (reference sequence). As DNA, the CDR3 is TGTGCCAGTAAGCGGGACAACCGGAACACCATATATTTT. Its translation: CASKRDNRNTIYF.

The V call is TRBV5-1, the J call TRBJ2-5, with 8 bases aligning to TRBD2. V lost 4 bases, J lost 6 bases, and 14 bases stayed unmatched. This CDR3 comprises 16 residues. Germline V lookup: CDR1 SGHRS, CDR2 YFSETQ. The chain's CDR3 is CASSRDEVSGTQTQYF. The CDR3 coding sequence is TGCGCCAGCAGCCGTGATGAGGTTAGCGGGACCCAGACCCAGTACTTC.

V and J are TRBV19 and TRBJ2-1; 9 bases line up with TRBD1. V dropped 10 bases and J dropped 7; count of bases not matched to a gene: 14. The germline CDR1 and CDR2 sequences are LNHDA and SQIVND (reference sequence). The CDR3 totals 15 residues. CDR3 residues: CATAHPGQGVNEQFF. The CDR3 DNA is TGTGCCACTGCACATCCGGGACAGGGTGTGAATGAGCAGTTCTTC.

The genes are TRBV7-6 and TRBJ2-5; 9 bases map to TRBD2. The ends lost 6 bases at V and 4 bases at J; junction bases unmatched: 12. The V gene's germline CDR1 is SGHVS and CDR2 FNYEAQ. The CDR3 length is 16 residues. The DNA for the CDR3 is TGTGCCAGCAGGCCTTTAGCGGGAGCGGATATAGAGACCCAGTACTTC. It specifies CASRPLAGADIETQYF.

The rearrangement joins TRBV6-5 to TRBJ2-7; 13 positions match TRBD2. The J segment lost 5 bases and the V segment lost 5 bases, leaving 6 bases of the junction unmatched. Germline V gives CDR1 MNHEY, CDR2 SVGAGI. This CDR3 has 15 residues. The CDR3 sequence is CASSKTSGRTDEQYV. CDR3 DNA: TGTGCCAGCAGTAAGACTAGCGGGAGGACGGACGAGCAGTACGTC.

The chain has TRBV27 and TRBJ2-2, with 7 bases identical to TRBD1. The CDR3 has 18 residues. Germline trimming cut 1 base from V and 2 bases from J; bases unmatched to any gene: 10. The germline V gene has CDR1 MNHEY and CDR2 SMNVEV (reference sequence). The DNA for the CDR3 is TGTGCCAGCAGTTTATTCCCCGGACAGGTTTCAAACACCGGGGAGCTGTTTTTT. Amino acids: CASSLFPGQVSNTGELFF.

The genes are TRBV28 and TRBJ1-5; tentative D call: TRBD1 (5 bases). The CDR3 is 18 amino acids. CDR1 and CDR2 from the germline V gene are MDHEN and SYDVKM. V lost 1 base to trimming and J lost 4 bases, with 20 bases between them. The CDR3 reads CASSLFPTALITNQPQHF. Here the CDR3 DNA reads TGTGCCAGCAGTTTATTCCCGACAGCCCTAATCACTAATCAGCCCCAGCATTTT.

This rearrangement joins TRBV5-1 to TRBJ2-7; TRBD1 might be the D (6 bases). Trimming shortened V by 2 bases and J by 0 bases, and 12 bases separated the two germline ends. CDR3 length: 15 residues. From germline, CDR1 is SGHRS and CDR2 YFSETQ. The CDR3 protein is CASSLDTGYSYEQYF. In DNA form, the CDR3 reads TGCGCCAGCAGCTTAGACACAGGGTACTCCTACGAGCAGTACTTC.

V and J are TRBV2 and TRBJ2-2, with TRBD2 as a possible D gene (5 bases). The CDR3 is made up of 14 amino acids. Trimming cost V 6 bases and J 3 bases, with 11 bases left between them. The germline CDR1 and CDR2 sequences are SNHLY and FYNNEI. CDR3 coding DNA: TGTGCCAGCAGACCGCCGCGGGACACCGGGGAGCTGTTTTTT. Translated: CASRPPRDTGELFF. Drawing the rest from reference TRBV2 and TRBJ2-2, the complete variable domain is EPEVTQTPSHQVTQMGQEVILRCVPISNHLYFYWYRQILGQKVEFLVSFYNNEISEKSEIFDDQFSVERPDGSNFTLKIRSTKLEDSAMYFCASRPPRDTGELFFGEGSRLTVL.

V is TRBV6-1 and J is TRBJ2-7; D gene unclear. This CDR3 contains 13 residues. The germline CDR1 and CDR2 sequences are MNHNS and SASEGT. Trimming left V 3 bases short and J 3 bases short, with 9 bases between. The CDR3 region is CASSDPLSYEQYV. CDR3 coding DNA: TGTGCCAGCAGTGACCCACTTAGCTACGAGCAGTACGTC.

This clone has only a few counts. The chain has TRBV11-2 and TRBJ2-7, with TRBD2 matching over 7 bases. J gave up 6 bases and V 1 base, and 9 bases lay outside the gene matches. The CDR3 has 15 residues. Germline V lookup: CDR1 SGHAT, CDR2 FQNNGV. This chain's CDR3 is CASSLGIAGPVEQYV. DNA for the CDR3: TGTGCCAGCAGCTTAGGGATAGCGGGCCCCGTCGAGCAGTACGTC.

The chain recombines TRBV6-5 with TRBJ1-2; 7 bases agree with TRBD1. V was clipped by 6 bases and J by 7 bases; unmatched bases: 8. Germline V lookup: CDR1 MNHEY, CDR2 SVGAGI. The CDR3 contains 13 residues. This chain's CDR3 is CASRTGAAGGYTF. The CDR3 DNA sequence: TGTGCCAGCAGAACAGGGGCGGCGGGTGGCTACACCTTC.

The CDR3 reads CASSPRLAGATDTQYF. The CDR3 region has the DNA TGCGCCAGCAGCCCACGACTAGCGGGGGCCACAGATACGCAGTATTTT. The genes are TRBV4-1 and TRBJ2-3; 12 nucleotides match TRBD2. V lost 4 bases and J lost 2; bases outside the gene matches: 4. Germline CDR1 reads MGHRA; CDR2 reads YSYEKL. The CDR3 contains 16 residues.

The rearrangement links TRBV19 to TRBJ2-3, with 13 bases that match TRBD2. CDR1 and CDR2 from the germline V gene are LNHDA and SQIVND (reference sequence). Trimming removed 4 bases from V and 6 bases from J; junction bases left unmatched: 10. The CDR3 covers 17 residues. CDR3 nucleotides: TGTGCCAGTAGTAGGGTACTAGCGGGAGGGCCGGGGGATACGCAGTATTTT. This translates into CASSRVLAGGPGDTQYF.

The chain recombines TRBV11-3 with TRBJ2-1, with TRBD1 identical over 10 bases. The CDR3 runs to 16 residues. V lost 6 bases, J lost 4 bases, and 9 bases stayed unmatched. Germline V lookup: CDR1 SGHNT, CDR2 YENEEA. In DNA form, the CDR3 reads TGTGCCAGCAGACCGCTCGGGACAGGGGAATACAATGAGCAGTTCTTC. Encoded protein: CASRPLGTGEYNEQFF.

The rearrangement uses TRBV2 and TRBJ2-3; 8 positions agree with TRBD2. CDR3 length: 14 residues. V shed 4 bases, J shed 2 bases, and the junction held 2 bases outside the gene matches. Germline CDR1 is SNHLY and CDR2 is FYNNEI. CDR3 sequence: CASSALAATDTQYF. CDR3 coding DNA: TGTGCCAGCAGTGCACTAGCGGCCACAGATACGCAGTATTTT. Filled out from reference TRBV2 and TRBJ2-3, the complete variable domain reads EPEVTQTPSHQVTQMGQEVILRCVPISNHLYFYWYRQILGQKVEFLVSFYNNEISEKSEIFDDQFSVERPDGSNFTLKIRSTKLEDSAMYFCASSALAATDTQYFGPGTRLTVL.